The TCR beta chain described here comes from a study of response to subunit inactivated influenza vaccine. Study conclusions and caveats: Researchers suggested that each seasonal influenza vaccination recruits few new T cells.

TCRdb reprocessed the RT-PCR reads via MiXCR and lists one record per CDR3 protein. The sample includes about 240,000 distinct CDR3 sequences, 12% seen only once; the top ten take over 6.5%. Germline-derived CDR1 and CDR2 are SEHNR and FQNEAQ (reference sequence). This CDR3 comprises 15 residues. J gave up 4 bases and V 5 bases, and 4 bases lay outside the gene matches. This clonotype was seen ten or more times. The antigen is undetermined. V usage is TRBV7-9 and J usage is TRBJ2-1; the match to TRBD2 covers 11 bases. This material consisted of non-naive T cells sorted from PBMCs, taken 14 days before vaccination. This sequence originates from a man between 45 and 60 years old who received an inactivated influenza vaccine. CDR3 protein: CASSLLAGGYNEQFF. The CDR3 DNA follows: TGTGCCAGCAGCCTTCTAGCGGGAGGTTACAATGAGCAGTTCTTC.